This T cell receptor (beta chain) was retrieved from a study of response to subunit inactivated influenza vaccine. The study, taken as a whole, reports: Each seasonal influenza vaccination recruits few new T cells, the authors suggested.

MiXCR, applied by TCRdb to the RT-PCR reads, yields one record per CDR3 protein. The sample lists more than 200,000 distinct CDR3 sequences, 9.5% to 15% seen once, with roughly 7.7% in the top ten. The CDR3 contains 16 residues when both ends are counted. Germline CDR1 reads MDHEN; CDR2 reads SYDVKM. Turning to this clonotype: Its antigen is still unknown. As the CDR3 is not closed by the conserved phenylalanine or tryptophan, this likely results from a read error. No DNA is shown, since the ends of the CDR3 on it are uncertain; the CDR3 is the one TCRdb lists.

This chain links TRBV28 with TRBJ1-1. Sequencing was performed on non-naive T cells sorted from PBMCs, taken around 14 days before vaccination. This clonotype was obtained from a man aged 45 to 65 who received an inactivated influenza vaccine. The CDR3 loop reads CASSLAGDSRRLAALL.